Each of the 6 T cell receptor beta chains below was sequenced from the same sample in a study of T cell responses to AZD1222 COVID-19 vaccine. Generated by immunoSEQ multiplex PCR, the TCRdb table keeps only in-frame clones and is missing some. The sample includes 150,000 or so clones, 85% to 95% seen only once; the top ten take over 0.85%. The material was peripheral blood, obtained on day 0 of MenACWY control vaccination. Source of these receptors: an adult in good health.

The V and J genes are TRBV5-6 and TRBJ1-2, with 8 bases identical to TRBD1. The germline CDR1 and CDR2 sequences are SGHDT and YYEEEE. The J segment lost 4 bases and the V segment lost 4 bases, leaving 9 bases of the junction unmatched. The CDR3 sequence is 15 residues long. In DNA form, the CDR3 reads TGTGCCAGCAGCACCCAAACAGGGGGTTCCTATGGCTACACCTTC. Translated: CASSTQTGGSYGYTF.

The rearrangement joins TRBV11-2 to TRBJ2-1, with 7 bases fitting TRBD2. V gave up 1 base and J gave up 5 bases; unmatched junction bases: 5. This CDR3 is built from 15 residues. Germline values: CDR1 SGHAT, CDR2 FQNNGV. The CDR3 sequence: CASSLGGSTNNEQFF. The CDR3 coding sequence is TGTGCCAGCAGCTTAGGCGGGAGCACCAACAATGAGCAGTTCTTC.

CDR3 sequence (DNA): TGTGCCAGCAGCTACGACAGTCCAACTAATGAAAAACTGTTTTTT. It translates to CASSYDSPTNEKLFF. The chain employs TRBV7-8 and TRBJ1-4; D perhaps matches TRBD1 (5 bases). Germline loops: CDR1 SGHVS, CDR2 FQNEAQ. Trimming took off 4 bases at V and 0 bases at J, with 9 bases between the two ends. The CDR3 contains 15 residues.

V is TRBV2 and J is TRBJ1-1; D is possibly TRBD1 (6 bases). Germline lookup yields CDR1 SNHLY and CDR2 FYNNEI. Deletions cut 3 bases from V and 4 bases from J, with 15 bases between. The CDR3 contains 15 residues. The CDR3 here is CASSDAGGVGTEAFF. The CDR3 DNA reads TGTGCCAGCAGTGATGCGGGGGGCGTAGGCACTGAAGCTTTCTTT.

The chain joins TRBV5-4 to TRBJ1-1; D remains ambiguous. This CDR3 contains 13 residues. Germline CDR1 reads SGHNT; CDR2 reads YYREEE (reference sequence). The ends were cut back, 2 bases at V and 4 bases at J, with 9 bases in the middle. DNA of the CDR3: TGTGCCAGCAGCTTCGCGGAGGGCACTGAAGCTTTCTTT. Translated, it gives CASSFAEGTEAFF. The whole variable domain, filled in from reference TRBV5-4 and TRBJ1-1, reads ETGVTQSPTHLIKTRGQQVTLRCSSQSGHNTVSWYQQALGQGPQFIFQYYREEENGRGNFPPRFSGLQFPNYSSELNVNALELDDSALYLCASSFAEGTEAFFGQGTRLTVV.

The V call is TRBV29-1, the J call TRBJ2-7; 9 bases align to TRBD1. The V gene's germline CDR1 is SQVTM and CDR2 ANQGSEA. The CDR3 has 14 amino acids. V lost 0 bases to trimming and J lost 6 bases; unmatched junction nucleotides: 6. The CDR3 DNA is TGCAGCGTTGAAGAACGGGGGACAGGGAGCGAGCAGTACTTC. This codes for CSVEERGTGSEQYF.